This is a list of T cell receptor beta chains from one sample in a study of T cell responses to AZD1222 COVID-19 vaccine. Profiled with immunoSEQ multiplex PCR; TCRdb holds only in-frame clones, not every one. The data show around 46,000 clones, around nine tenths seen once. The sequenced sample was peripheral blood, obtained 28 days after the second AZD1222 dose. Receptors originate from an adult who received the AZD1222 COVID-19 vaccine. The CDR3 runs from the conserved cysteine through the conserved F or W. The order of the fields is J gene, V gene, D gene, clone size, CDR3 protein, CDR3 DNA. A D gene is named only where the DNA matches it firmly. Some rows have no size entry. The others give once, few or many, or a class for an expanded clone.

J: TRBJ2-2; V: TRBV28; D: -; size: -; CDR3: CASSFSGLSKWGLFF; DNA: TGTGCCAGCAGTTTTTCGGGCCTTTCTAAATGGGGGCTGTTTTTT
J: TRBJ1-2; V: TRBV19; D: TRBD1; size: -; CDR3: CASTDREYGYTF; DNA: TGTGCCAGTACCGACAGGGAATATGGCTACACCTTC
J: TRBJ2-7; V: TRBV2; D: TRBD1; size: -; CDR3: CASGTAFSYEQYF; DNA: TGTGCCAGTGGGACAGCCTTCTCCTACGAGCAGTACTTC
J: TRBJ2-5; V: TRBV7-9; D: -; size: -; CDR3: CASSLTETQYF; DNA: TGTGCCAGCAGCTTGACAGAGACCCAGTACTTC
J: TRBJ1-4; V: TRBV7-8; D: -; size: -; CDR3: CASSLRTSDNEKLFF; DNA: TGTGCCAGCAGCTTACGAACGAGTGATAATGAAAAACTGTTTTTT
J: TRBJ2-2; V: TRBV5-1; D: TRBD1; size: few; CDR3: CASSPTQGAITDGELFF; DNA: TGCGCCAGCAGCCCAACACAGGGGGCGATTACGGACGGGGAGCTGTTTTTT
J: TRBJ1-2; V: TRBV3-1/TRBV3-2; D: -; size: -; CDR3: CASSPPGGGGIRYGYTF; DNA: TGTGCCAGCAGCCCACCCGGGGGAGGGGGAATACGGTATGGCTACACCTTC
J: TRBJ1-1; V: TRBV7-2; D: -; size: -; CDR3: CASSPSSRQNTEAFF; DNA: TGTGCCAGCAGCCCCTCCTCCCGGCAGAACACTGAAGCTTTCTTT
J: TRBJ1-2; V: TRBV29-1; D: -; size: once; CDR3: CSVEEGADNYGYTF; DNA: TGCAGCGTTGAAGAAGGTGCGGACAACTATGGCTACACCTTC
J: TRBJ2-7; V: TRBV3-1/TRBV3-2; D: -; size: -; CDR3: CASTTTGNHEQYF; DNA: TGTGCCAGCACCACAACAGGGAACCACGAGCAGTACTTC
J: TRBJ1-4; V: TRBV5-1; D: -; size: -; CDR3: CASSFARLTNEKLFF; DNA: TGCGCCAGCAGCTTTGCCCGACTAACTAATGAAAAACTGTTTTTT
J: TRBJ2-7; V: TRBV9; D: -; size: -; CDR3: CASIWGSDHEQYF; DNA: TGTGCCAGCATCTGGGGTTCCGACCACGAGCAGTACTTC
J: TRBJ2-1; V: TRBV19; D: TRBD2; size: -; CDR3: CASRLAGVSNEQFF; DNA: TGTGCCAGTAGGCTAGCGGGGGTTAGCAATGAGCAGTTCTTC
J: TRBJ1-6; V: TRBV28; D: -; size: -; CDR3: CASSRSGSSYNSPLHF; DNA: TGTGCCAGCAGCCGTTCAGGGAGCTCCTATAATTCACCCCTCCACTTT
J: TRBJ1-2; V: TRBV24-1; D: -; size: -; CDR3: CATRAPGNAYGYTF; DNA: TGTGCCACCAGGGCCCCAGGCAACGCCTATGGCTACACCTTC
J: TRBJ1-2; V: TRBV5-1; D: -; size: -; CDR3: CASSLPKANYGYTF; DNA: TGCGCCAGCAGCTTGCCCAAGGCTAACTATGGCTACACCTTC
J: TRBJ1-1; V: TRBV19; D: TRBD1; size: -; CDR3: CASSITRDRGRNTEAFF; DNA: TGTGCCAGTAGTATAACCAGGGACAGGGGCCGGAACACTGAAGCTTTCTTT
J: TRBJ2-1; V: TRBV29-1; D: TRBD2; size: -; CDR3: CSVEALGGLAGVLNEQFF; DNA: TGCAGCGTTGAAGCCCTAGGAGGACTAGCGGGAGTGTTAAATGAGCAGTTCTTC
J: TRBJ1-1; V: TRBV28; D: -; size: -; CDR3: CASSLWQGTNTEAFF; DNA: TGTGCCAGCAGTTTATGGCAGGGGACGAACACTGAAGCTTTCTTT
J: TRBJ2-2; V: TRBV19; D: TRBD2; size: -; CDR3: CASSIDLLAKGGELFF; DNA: TGTGCCAGTAGTATAGATTTACTAGCGAAAGGCGGGGAGCTGTTTTTT
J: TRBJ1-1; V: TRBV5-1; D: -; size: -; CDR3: CASSLGARAEAFF; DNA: TGCGCCAGCAGCCTGGGGGCCAGAGCTGAAGCTTTCTTT
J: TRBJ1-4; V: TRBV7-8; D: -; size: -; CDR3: CASSLRPALANEKLFF; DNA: TGTGCCAGCAGCTTACGACCGGCTCTTGCTAATGAAAAACTGTTTTTT
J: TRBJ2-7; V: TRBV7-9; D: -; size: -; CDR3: CASSPGTSTPYEQYF; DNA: TGTGCCAGCAGCCCCGGGACATCAACTCCCTACGAGCAGTACTTC
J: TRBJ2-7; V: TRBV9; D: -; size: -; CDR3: CASSVGGPGYEQYF; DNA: TGTGCCAGCAGCGTAGGAGGCCCGGGCTACGAGCAGTACTTC
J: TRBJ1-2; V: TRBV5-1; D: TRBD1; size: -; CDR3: CASSSEQGAYGYTF; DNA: TGCGCCAGCAGCTCAGAACAGGGGGCCTATGGCTACACCTTC
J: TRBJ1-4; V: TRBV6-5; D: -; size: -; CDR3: CASSYTGFQGKLFF; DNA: TGTGCCAGCAGTTATACGGGATTTCAAGGAAAACTGTTTTTT
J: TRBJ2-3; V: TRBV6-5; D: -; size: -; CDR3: CASTKGLGDTDTQYF; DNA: TGTGCCAGCACTAAGGGACTCGGTGACACAGATACGCAGTATTTT
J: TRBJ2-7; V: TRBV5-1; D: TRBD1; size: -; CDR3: CASSVRDRESEQYF; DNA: TGCGCCAGCAGCGTCCGGGACAGGGAGTCCGAGCAGTACTTC
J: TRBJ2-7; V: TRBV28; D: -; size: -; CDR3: CASSLRGGTYF; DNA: TGTGCCAGCAGTTTACGAGGGGGTACGTACTTC
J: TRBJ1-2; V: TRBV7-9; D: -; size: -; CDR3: CASSLEAQVWRSGYTF; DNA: TGTGCCAGCAGCTTAGAGGCTCAAGTCTGGCGAAGTGGCTACACCTTC
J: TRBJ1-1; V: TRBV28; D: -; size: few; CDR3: CASTEQGLEAFF; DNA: TGTGCCAGCACCGAACAAGGCCTTGAAGCTTTCTTT
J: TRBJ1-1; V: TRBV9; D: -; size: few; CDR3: CASSVAGHLSLNTEAFF; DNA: TGTGCCAGCAGCGTAGCAGGGCACCTTAGTCTGAACACTGAAGCTTTCTTT
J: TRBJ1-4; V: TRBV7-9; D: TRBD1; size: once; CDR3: CASSAARGREKLFF; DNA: TGTGCCAGCAGCGCGGCCAGGGGGCGGGAAAAACTGTTTTTT
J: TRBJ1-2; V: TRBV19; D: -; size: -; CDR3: CASRGGGYGYTF; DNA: TGTGCCAGCCGAGGAGGAGGGTATGGCTACACCTTC
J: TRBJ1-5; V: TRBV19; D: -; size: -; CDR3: CASSAEYYQPQHF; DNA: TGTGCCAGTAGTGCAGAATATTATCAGCCCCAGCATTTT